The T cell receptor (beta chain) under discussion was sequenced for a study of T cells after posttransplantation cyclophosphamide. Germline assignment: CDR1 SGHNT and CDR2 YYREEE (reference sequence). The V segment lost 0 bases and the J segment 3 bases; nucleotides outside the gene matches: 5. The CDR3 has 16 amino acids. Busulfan-fludarabine conditioning, marrow transplant, and cyclophosphamide on days +3 and +4 were administered. This clone is medium-sized in the sample. Its target is unknown. Findings and caveats of the study: TRB overlap between skin or GI tissue T cells and blood was limited. Later post-transplant blood repertoires were often dominated by donor CD8+ memory clones. Recipient CMV seropositivity and CMV reactivation strongly tracked TRB clonality.

The protocol was immunoSEQ multiplex PCR, while the TCRdb copy is restricted to in-frame clones and leaves out a portion. Observed in the sample are over a thousand clones, none of them singletons. The chain has TRBV5-4 and TRBJ1-5; 8 nucleotides agree with TRBD1. The sequencing used PBMCs, collected after an allogeneic stem cell transplant with post-transplant cyclophosphamide. This sequence originates from a young adult male patient who received an allogeneic stem cell transplant from a related donor, was CMV-positive, and had acute GVHD only. The graft donor may account for some of the T cells. CDR3 bases: TGTGCCAGCAGCTTGGGTGGGACAGGAGTCAATCAGCCCCAGCATTTT. This sequence encodes CASSLGGTGVNQPQHF.